What follows is one TCR beta chain and its context. Through a sample-barcoded 5' primer and a J-beta primer mix, a second PCR was run for roughly 6 to 11 cycles. TCRdb independently ran MiXCR on the 5' RACE reads; one entry per CDR3 protein. This sample carries roughly 1.6 million distinct CDR3 sequences, about 31% of them seen once, and the ten largest clones take about 11%. Germline lookup yields CDR1 SQVTM and CDR2 ANQGSEA. The V end was cut by 0 bases, the J end by 8 bases, with 8 bases between. This CDR3 comprises 12 residues. This entry comes from a study of blood T cells in healthy people across ages.

The receptor was derived from a woman aged 25 to 39 in good health. J is TRBJ2-1 and V is TRBV29-1; D is unresolved. Sequenced input: blood. CDR3 in amino acids: CSVEEAYDEQFF. CDR3 coding DNA: TGCAGCGTTGAAGAGGCTTACGATGAGCAGTTCTTC.